Each of the 29 T cell receptor beta chains below was sequenced from the same sample in a study of identical twins. TCRdb reprocessed the 5' RACE reads with MiXCR, giving one entry per CDR3 protein. The data hold approximately 300,000 distinct CDR3 sequences, with less than 9.5% observed a single time. This same sample was also taken into another study, of yellow fever vaccine responses in identical twins.

The specimen sequenced was CD8+ T cells sorted from blood. Receptors originate from a young woman in good health.

This clonotype was observed at least ten times. The chain joins TRBV4-3 to TRBJ2-6; TRBD1 might be the D (5 bases). This CDR3 has 16 amino acids. Trimming cost V 1 base and J 0 bases, with 7 bases left between them. From germline, CDR1 is LGHNA and CDR2 YSLEER. CDR3 coding DNA: TGCGCCAGCAGCCAAGGGGGCGGCTCTGGGGCCAACGTCCTGACTTTC. It is translated as CASSQGGGSGANVLTF.

Many counts were recorded for this clonotype. The genes are TRBV6-5 and TRBJ2-1; D is tentatively TRBD1 or TRBD2 (5 bases each). This CDR3 has 13 amino acids. Germline assignment: CDR1 MNHEY and CDR2 SVGAGI. Trimming stripped 0 bases from V and 9 bases from J, with 9 bases between. The CDR3 spells CASSYSFGGEQFF. The CDR3 DNA sequence: TGTGCCAGCAGTTACTCCTTTGGGGGTGAGCAGTTCTTC.

This clonotype has ten or more counts. The chain joins TRBV12-3 or TRBV12-4 to TRBJ2-5; no firm D call. This CDR3 comprises 12 residues. V lost 4 bases and J lost 3, with 6 bases in between. The CDR3 region is CASSSSEETQYF. DNA for the CDR3: TGTGCCAGCAGTTCTTCCGAAGAGACCCAGTACTTC.

The chain has TRBV29-1 and TRBJ2-7, with 11 bases fitting TRBD2. Germline loops: CDR1 SQVTM, CDR2 ANQGSEA. The length of the CDR3 is 15 residues. The trim removed 7 bases at V and 3 bases at J, leaving 11 bases unmatched. CDR3 in amino acids: CSAKTSGTVSYEQYF. In nucleotides, the CDR3 is TGCAGCGCAAAGACTAGCGGGACGGTGAGCTACGAGCAGTACTTC.

This clonotype was recorded many times. The chain has TRBV12-3 or TRBV12-4 and TRBJ2-5; no clear D. Trimming removed 2 bases at V and 1 base at J, with 5 bases between. The CDR3 runs 13 residues. Written as DNA, the CDR3 is TGTGCCAGCAGTTTACACAGCCAAGAGACCCAGTACTTC. The encoded protein is CASSLHSQETQYF.

This clonotype was seen repeatedly, ten times or more. The V and J genes are TRBV7-2 and TRBJ2-2; D is unresolved. The germline gives CDR1 SGHTA, CDR2 FQGNSA. This CDR3 spans 12 amino acids. V was shortened by 0 bases and J by 7 bases, with 3 bases between the two germline ends. The CDR3 here is CASSLALGELFF. The CDR3 nucleotides read TGTGCCAGCAGCTTAGCGCTCGGGGAGCTGTTTTTT.

This chain connects TRBV2 to TRBJ2-1, with 10 bases lining up with TRBD1. V lost 10 bases, J lost 6 bases, and 9 bases stayed unmatched. The CDR3 runs 14 residues. In germline, CDR1 is SNHLY, CDR2 FYNNEI. CDR3 in DNA: TGTGCCACACCGACGGGACAGGGGCTCAATGAGCAGTTCTTC. Protein sequence: CATPTGQGLNEQFF.

This clonotype occurred many times. The gene calls are TRBV20-1 and TRBJ2-1, with D perhaps TRBD1 (5 bases). This CDR3 is built from 12 residues. Trimming removed 0 bases from V and 7 bases from J, with 7 bases in between. Germline V gene data show CDR1 as DFQATT and CDR2 as SNEGSKA (reference sequence). CDR3 loop: CSARETENEQFF. The CDR3 region has the DNA TGCAGTGCTAGAGAGACAGAAAATGAGCAGTTCTTC.

The chain uses TRBV15 and TRBJ2-1; D is possibly TRBD1 (6 bases). The CDR3 is made up of 14 amino acids. Deletions cut 8 bases from V and 6 bases from J, with 17 bases between. Looked up from germline, CDR1 is LNHNV and CDR2 is YYDKDF (reference sequence). The CDR3 DNA reads as TGTGCCACCTGGACGGGACACAGGATCAATGAGCAGTTCTTC. As protein: CATWTGHRINEQFF.

There are a few counts of this clonotype. The CDR3 loop reads CASALGGYNEQFF. In DNA form, the CDR3 reads TGTGCCAGTGCACTTGGGGGTTACAATGAGCAGTTCTTC. The chain is built from TRBV19 and TRBJ2-1; either TRBD1 or TRBD2 may supply D (5 bases each). The V end was cut by 8 bases, the J end by 4 bases, with 12 bases between. The germline CDR1 and CDR2 sequences are LNHDA and SQIVND (reference sequence). The CDR3 has 13 amino acids.

CDR3 nucleotides: TGTGCCAGCAGCTCCCCGGGACTAGCGGTGCCCCTTACGCAGTATTTT. Amino acid sequence: CASSSPGLAVPLTQYF. This chain joins TRBV5-6 and TRBJ2-3; 11 nucleotides match TRBD2. Germline assignment: CDR1 SGHDT and CDR2 YYEEEE. Trimming took 3 bases from V and 8 from J; bases not matched to a gene: 11. This CDR3 spans 16 amino acids.

This clonotype was recorded at least ten times. The chain couples TRBV4-3 to TRBJ2-7; D remains ambiguous. Germline V gene sequence: CDR1 LGHNA, CDR2 YSLEER. The CDR3 is made up of 17 amino acids. Trimming removed 0 bases from V and 7 bases from J, with 22 bases in between. The CDR3 region has the DNA TGCGCCAGCAGCCAAGATAGAGTGGGCCCTGCCCCTGGGGAGCAGTACTTC. Its protein is CASSQDRVGPAPGEQYF.

This rearrangement joins TRBV27 to TRBJ2-1; TRBD2 matches 10 bases. This CDR3 has 17 residues. Germline V gives CDR1 MNHEY, CDR2 SMNVEV (reference sequence). Trimming at V came to 6 bases and at J to 3 bases, leaving 11 bases not matched to a gene. CDR3 residues: CASSLLTGLADYNEQFF. CDR3 DNA: TGTGCCAGCAGCCTCTTAACCGGACTAGCGGACTACAATGAGCAGTTCTTC.

This clonotype was counted only a few times. The gene calls are TRBV4-3 and TRBJ2-1, with TRBD2 matching 7 bases. The CDR3 loop spans 18 amino acids. V gave up 1 base and J gave up 6 bases; unmatched junction bases: 15. The germline gives CDR1 LGHNA, CDR2 YSLEER. The CDR3 region is CASSQASVGLGTFNEQFF. The CDR3 nucleotides are TGCGCCAGCAGCCAAGCCTCGGTCGGACTAGGGACCTTCAATGAGCAGTTCTTC.

This clonotype was recorded a few times. This rearrangement joins TRBV4-3 to TRBJ2-7; tentative D call: TRBD2 (7 bases). Germline V CDR1 and CDR2: LGHNA, YSLEER. Deletions cut 0 bases from V and 3 bases from J, with 15 bases between. The CDR3 spans 16 residues. CDR3 sequence reads: CASSQDLAGAYYEQYF. The DNA for the CDR3 is TGCGCCAGCAGCCAAGATCTCGCGGGGGCTTACTACGAGCAGTACTTC.

The V call is TRBV5-4, the J call TRBJ2-5, with a tentative D call TRBD1 (8 bases). V was cut by 3 bases and J by 4 bases, with 10 bases left in between. This CDR3 is 13 amino acids long. Per germline, CDR1 SGHNT and CDR2 YYREEE (reference sequence). The CDR3 coding sequence is TGTGCCAGCAGCTACAGGGGGGGAGAGACCCAGTACTTC. Translation: CASSYRGGETQYF.

This clonotype was seen many times. V is TRBV5-1 and J is TRBJ2-3; tentative D call: TRBD1 (6 bases). V lost 0 bases, J lost 2 bases, and 16 bases lay in between. CDR1 and CDR2 from the germline V gene are SGHRS and YFSETQ. The CDR3 has 17 residues. The CDR3 region is CASSLDREREITDTQYF. CDR3 DNA sequence: TGCGCCAGCAGCTTGGACAGGGAAAGGGAGATCACAGATACGCAGTATTTT.

This clonotype came up many times. The chain combines TRBV5-1 with TRBJ2-2, with D tentatively TRBD1 (5 bases). The V end lost 0 bases, the J end lost 6 bases, and 9 bases lay between the germline ends. This CDR3 is 14 amino acids long. Germline CDR1 reads SGHRS; CDR2 reads YFSETQ. The CDR3 DNA is TGCGCCAGCAGCTTGGGAAGGGGATCCGGGGAGCTGTTTTTT. Encoded protein: CASSLGRGSGELFF. The full variable domain, its missing parts supplied by reference TRBV5-1 and TRBJ2-2, is KAGVTQTPRYLIKTRGQQVTLSCSPISGHRSVSWYQQTPGQGLQFLFEYFSETQRNKGNFPGRFSGRQFSNSRSEMNVSTLELGDSALYLCASSLGRGSGELFFGEGSRLTVL.

This clonotype was seen repeatedly, ten times or more. The chain has TRBV12-5 and TRBJ2-1; tentative D call: TRBD1 (5 bases). V was trimmed by 2 bases and J by 8 bases, leaving 10 bases between them. Germline CDR1 and CDR2: LGHNT and FRNRAP. The CDR3 has 13 residues. The CDR3 coding sequence is TGTGCTAGTGGTTTGAGCTTCAGGGATGAGCAGTTCTTC. Its protein product is CASGLSFRDEQFF.

This clonotype came up a few times. The CDR3 loop reads CASSLARRGNTIYF. The CDR3 DNA follows: TGTGCCAGCAGCTTAGCCAGACGTGGAAACACCATATATTTT. The chain links TRBV7-9 to TRBJ1-3, with no clear D. The CDR3 has 14 amino acids. Germline CDR1 is SEHNR and CDR2 is FQNEAQ (reference sequence). V lost 0 bases, J lost 3 bases, and 6 bases lay in between.

This clonotype was observed many times. This sequence joins TRBV29-1 and TRBJ2-7; TRBD2 agrees at 11 bases. This CDR3 is 15 amino acids long. The V gene end was trimmed by 7 bases and the J gene end by 0 bases; junction bases not matched to a gene: 8. Germline V gene data show CDR1 as SQVTM and CDR2 as ANQGSEA. CDR3 amino acids: CSAILAGESSYEQYF. The CDR3 nucleotides read TGCAGCGCGATACTAGCGGGGGAAAGCTCCTACGAGCAGTACTTC.

This clonotype has a count of ten or more. V usage is TRBV28 and J usage is TRBJ2-7; the D gene is possibly TRBD1 (5 bases). V was trimmed by 3 bases and J by 7 bases, leaving 16 bases between them. From germline, CDR1 is MDHEN and CDR2 SYDVKM. This CDR3 is built from 14 residues. The CDR3 nucleotides are TGTGCCAGCAGTTTTCCGGCCCTGGGGCGGGAGCAGTACTTC. This codes for CASSFPALGREQYF.

There are a few counts of this clonotype. V and J are TRBV14 and TRBJ2-3, with 11 bases lining up with TRBD2. The length of the CDR3 is 16 residues. The germline gives CDR1 SGHDN, CDR2 FVKESK. Trimming cost V 6 bases and J 3 bases; bases outside gene matches: 8. The CDR3 DNA is TGTGCCAGCAGTCAACTAGCGGGGGTCAATACAGATACGCAGTATTTT. Amino acids: CASSQLAGVNTDTQYF.

This clonotype showed up many times. The rearrangement links TRBV9 to TRBJ2-3, with a possible D match to TRBD2 (5 bases). V gave up 3 bases and J gave up 5 bases, with 10 bases separating them. This CDR3 is built from 13 residues. Germline V lookup: CDR1 SGDLS, CDR2 YYNGEE. CDR3 nucleotide sequence: TGTGCCAGCAGCGCCCCAGGAGGAGATACGCAGTATTTT. As protein: CASSAPGGDTQYF.

This clonotype was counted a few times. The DNA of the CDR3 is TGTGCCAGCAGCTTAGTGTCACTTAACTATGGCTACACCTTC. The encoded protein is CASSLVSLNYGYTF. The gene calls are TRBV7-8 and TRBJ1-2; D unclear. CDR3 size: 14 residues. The V gene's germline CDR1 is SGHVS and CDR2 FQNEAQ. The V end lost 1 base, the J end lost 1 base, and 7 bases lay between the germline ends.

This clonotype was seen repeatedly, ten times or more. V gene TRBV2 combines with J gene TRBJ2-2; D perhaps matches TRBD1 (6 bases). The length of the CDR3 is 15 residues. Trimming removed 5 bases at V and 2 bases at J, with 12 bases between. Germline CDR1 and CDR2: SNHLY and FYNNEI. The CDR3 nucleotides read TGTGCCAGCAGTCCCGGGACAACCAACACCGGGGAGCTGTTTTTT. Translated, it gives CASSPGTTNTGELFF.

The chain joins TRBV20-1 to TRBJ2-6; no clear D gene. V was cut by 0 bases and J by 0 bases, with 9 bases left in between. Germline lookup yields CDR1 DFQATT and CDR2 SNEGSKA (reference sequence). This CDR3 contains 16 residues. The CDR3 protein is CSARDPDISGANVLTF. CDR3 DNA: TGCAGTGCTAGAGATCCTGACATCTCTGGGGCCAACGTCCTGACTTTC.

The chain is built from TRBV19 and TRBJ2-1; D may be TRBD2 (6 bases). This CDR3 is 15 amino acids long. Trimming stripped 3 bases from V and 2 bases from J, with 11 bases between. The germline V gene has CDR1 LNHDA and CDR2 SQIVND (reference sequence). The CDR3 reads CASSIVWGAYNEQFF. CDR3 DNA sequence: TGTGCCAGTAGTATTGTCTGGGGGGCCTACAATGAGCAGTTCTTC.

The chain is built from TRBV7-9 and TRBJ2-7; D possibly uses TRBD1 or TRBD2 (5 bases each). Germline-derived CDR1 and CDR2 are SEHNR and FQNEAQ (reference sequence). The V gene lost 0 bases and the J gene lost 2 bases, with 17 bases spanning the gap. This CDR3 region has 17 residues. The CDR3 region is CASSLADEGWDPYEQYF. In nucleotides, the CDR3 is TGTGCCAGCAGCTTAGCGGACGAGGGTTGGGACCCCTACGAGCAGTACTTC.